The present TCR beta chain was sequenced within a study of cytomegalovirus exposure and HLA in healthy donors. PCR involved 60 Vbeta and 13 Jbeta primers. In the source study's methods: There were about 80 million unique TCR beta chains by a later count, and approximately 12 million of them were shared. Profiled with immunoSEQ multiplex PCR; TCRdb holds only in-frame clones, not every one. D and trimming come from the DNA, and the V and J calls and clone size come from that table. The listing contains about 78,000 clones. A remark on this clone: Its matching antigen is unknown.

Study results and limitations: Overall, 164 TCR beta chains were annotated as cytomegalovirus-associated. Several top significant clusters appeared, in a later analysis, to be linked to common viral pathogens.

The germline V gene encodes CDR1 PRHDT and CDR2 FYEKMQ (reference sequence). This CDR3 spans 15 amino acids. Trimming removed 8 bases at V and 8 bases at J, with 22 bases between. The specimen sequenced was PBMCs. The receptor was derived from a female donor in good health and CMV-seropositive. This rearrangement joins TRBV13 to TRBJ2-1; D is possibly TRBD2 (5 bases). CDR3: CASGIGSGLGDEQFF. In DNA form, the CDR3 reads TGTGCCAGCGGCATAGGGAGCGGATTGGGCGATGAGCAGTTCTTC.